A selection of T cell receptor beta chains follows, all from one sample in a study of identifying expanded T cells in peripheral blood. Libraries were prepared by immunoSEQ multiplex PCR; TCRdb keeps only in-frame clonotypes and omits some of them. This sample has approximately 110,000 clones; more than 85% occur once, and the top ten carry roughly 15%. Sequencing input: blood. The receptors stem from a person aged 18 to 69 in good health. Both conserved end residues are part of each CDR3. The order of the fields is D gene, J gene, CDR3 length, V gene, clone size, CDR3 protein, CDR3 DNA. D genes are given only for firm matches. Clone size is stated in some rows and not others, as once, few, many or a class when expanded.

NA TRBJ2-2 14 TRBV7-9 NA CASSLRSNTGELFF TGTGCCAGCAGCTTACGATCGAACACCGGGGAGCTGTTTTTT
NA TRBJ1-5 13 TRBV6-5 NA CASSYEIGQPQHF TGTGCCAGCAGTTACGAAATCGGTCAGCCCCAGCATTTT
NA TRBJ1-4 13 TRBV7-9 NA CASTSTAGKKLFF TGTGCCAGCACCTCTACCGCAGGCAAAAAACTGTTTTTT
NA TRBJ1-6 15 TRBV6-6 once CASSYLFQAVSPLHF TGTGCCAGCAGTTACCTATTCCAGGCAGTTTCACCCCTCCACTTT
NA TRBJ1-1 13 TRBV7-9 NA CASSLTGNTEAFF TGTGCCAGCAGCTTAACGGGGAACACTGAAGCTTTCTTT
TRBD1 TRBJ1-1 14 TRBV27 NA CASSSHRGGVEAFF TGTGCCAGCAGTTCCCACAGGGGGGGGGTAGAAGCTTTCTTT
TRBD2 TRBJ2-5 15 TRBV18 NA CASSPRTSGQETQYF TGTGCCAGCTCACCCAGGACTAGCGGGCAAGAGACCCAGTACTTC
TRBD2 TRBJ2-7 14 TRBV6-6 NA CASSYTSGGWEQYF TGTGCCAGCAGTTATACTAGCGGGGGTTGGGAGCAGTACTTC
TRBD1 TRBJ2-2 17 TRBV4-3 NA CASSQAGTGANTGELFF TGCGCCAGCAGCCAAGCGGGGACAGGCGCTAACACCGGGGAGCTGTTTTTT
TRBD2 TRBJ2-7 15 TRBV19 large CASSISSGVVYEQYF TGTGCCAGTAGTATATCTAGCGGGGTTGTCTACGAGCAGTACTTC
NA TRBJ1-2 13 TRBV7-9 NA CASSKTANYGYTF TGTGCCAGCAGCAAGACAGCTAACTATGGCTACACCTTC
NA TRBJ1-2 14 TRBV7-2 NA CASRASLWAESYTF TGTGCCAGCAGGGCTAGTTTATGGGCTGAGTCCTACACCTTC
NA TRBJ1-2 15 TRBV5-6 NA CASSLDLRGWYGYTF TGTGCCAGCAGCTTGGATCTCCGGGGTTGGTATGGCTACACCTTC
NA TRBJ2-1 11 TRBV6-5 once CASSYGALQFF TGTGCCAGCAGTTACGGAGCACTTCAGTTCTTC
NA TRBJ2-3 14 TRBV5-6 NA CASSFGTLTDTQYF TGTGCCAGCAGCTTCGGAACTCTCACAGATACGCAGTATTTT
NA TRBJ2-7 16 TRBV4-2 few CASSHIPTGSSYEQYF TGTGCCAGCAGCCATATTCCGACTGGAAGCTCCTACGAGCAGTACTTC
TRBD1 TRBJ2-7 17 TRBV19 once CASSLKLGQGGAYEQYF TGTGCCAGTAGCCTGAAACTGGGACAGGGGGGAGCCTACGAGCAGTACTTC
TRBD1 TRBJ1-4 16 TRBV7-9 NA CASSKGQAVIVEKLFF TGTGCCAGCAGCAAGGGACAGGCGGTCATTGTCGAAAAACTGTTTTTT
TRBD1 TRBJ1-5 15 TRBV28 NA CASRPTGVGNQPQHF TGTGCCAGCAGGCCAACAGGGGTTGGCAATCAGCCCCAGCATTTT
NA TRBJ1-2 13 TRBV6-5 few CASNPGTTYGYTF TGTGCCAGCAATCCCGGGACAACCTATGGCTACACCTTC
NA TRBJ1-1 14 TRBV28 NA CASTGLGRTAEAFF TGTGCCAGCACAGGGCTCGGCCGAACCGCTGAAGCTTTCTTT
TRBD1 TRBJ2-1 15 TRBV10-3 NA CAISESRGQINEQFF TGTGCCATCAGTGAGTCTAGGGGACAGATCAATGAGCAGTTCTTC
NA TRBJ1-6 13 TRBV25-1 few CASSVGRGSPLHF TGTGCCAGCAGTGTAGGGAGGGGCTCACCCCTCCACTTT
NA TRBJ2-7 14 TRBV29-1 NA CSVEEDGFSYEQYF TGCAGCGTTGAAGAGGATGGATTCTCCTACGAGCAGTACTTC
NA TRBJ1-2 13 TRBV29-1 once CSVRPGDDYGYTF TGCAGCGTTCGTCCAGGGGATGACTATGGCTACACCTTC
NA TRBJ1-1 14 TRBV7-8 NA CASSFMGGNTEAFF TGTGCCAGCAGCTTCATGGGGGGGAACACTGAAGCTTTCTTT
NA TRBJ2-5 14 TRBV28 NA CASSLSAGQETQYF TGTGCCAGCAGTTTATCGGCAGGCCAAGAGACCCAGTACTTC
NA TRBJ1-5 17 TRBV23-1 NA CASSRRRPGKPNQPQHF TGCGCCAGCAGTCGCCGAAGACCTGGAAAACCGAATCAGCCCCAGCATTTT
NA TRBJ2-1 12 TRBV5-8 NA CASSYTGQEQFF TGTGCCAGCAGTTATACAGGGCAGGAGCAGTTCTTC
NA TRBJ1-2 15 TRBV4-1 NA CASSQGPRGNYGYTF TGCGCCAGCAGCCAAGGCCCCAGGGGAAACTATGGCTACACCTTC
TRBD1 TRBJ2-5 15 TRBV19 NA CASSKGQGLGETQYF TGTGCCAGTAGTAAGGGACAGGGGCTGGGAGAGACCCAGTACTTC
NA TRBJ1-4 14 TRBV6-5 NA CASRTAATNEKLFF TGTGCCAGCAGGACGGCGGCAACTAATGAAAAACTGTTTTTT
NA TRBJ1-1 16 TRBV14 NA CASSQLTGRVNTEAFF TGTGCCAGCAGCCAACTAACCGGCCGGGTGAACACTGAAGCTTTCTTT
NA TRBJ2-1 15 TRBV28 NA CASSLLPGANNEQFF TGTGCCAGCAGTTTACTTCCGGGGGCGAACAATGAGCAGTTCTTC
NA TRBJ1-3 10 TRBV5-8 NA CASSRNTIYF TGTGCCAGCAGCCGAAACACCATATATTTT
NA TRBJ2-2 13 TRBV6-5 NA CASSYSITGELFF TGTGCCAGCAGTTACTCTATTACCGGGGAGCTGTTTTTT
TRBD2 TRBJ2-1 14 TRBV19 NA CASSIPGTSGGPFF TGTGCCAGTAGTATTCCTGGGACTAGCGGGGGGCCGTTCTTC
TRBD2 TRBJ2-2 14 TRBV29-1 NA CSVVGGEWTGELFF TGCAGCGTCGTGGGGGGGGAGTGGACCGGGGAGCTGTTTTTT
NA TRBJ2-7 16 TRBV5-1 NA CASSSDPSWKAYEQYF TGCGCCAGCAGCTCAGACCCAAGTTGGAAGGCCTACGAGCAGTACTTC
NA TRBJ1-6 21 TRBV9 NA CASSVSRDGGVGRSANSPLHF TGTGCCAGCAGCGTGAGCCGGGACGGCGGGGTCGGGAGATCCGCTAATTCACCCCTCCACTTT
NA TRBJ1-5 13 TRBV6-5 NA CASSESANQPQHF TGTGCCAGCAGTGAGAGTGCCAATCAGCCCCAGCATTTT
TRBD2 TRBJ2-5 13 TRBV6-5 NA CASRTSVRETQYF TGTGCCAGCCGGACTAGCGTTCGTGAGACCCAGTACTTC
NA TRBJ1-4 13 TRBV27 NA CASSFGPGEKLFF TGTGCCAGCAGTTTCGGCCCAGGGGAAAAACTGTTTTTT
TRBD1 TRBJ2-5 16 TRBV30 NA CAWSGGTGVNGQTQYF TGTGCCTGGAGCGGGGGGACAGGGGTAAATGGGCAGACCCAGTACTTC
NA TRBJ2-2 13 TRBV7-9 NA CASSPRGAGELFF TGTGCCAGCAGCCCTCGAGGGGCCGGGGAGCTGTTTTTT
NA TRBJ1-1 15 TRBV7-2 NA CASSLDRGSYSAAFF TGTGCCAGCAGCTTAGATCGGGGGAGTTATTCGGCAGCTTTCTTT
NA TRBJ2-7 15 TRBV7-9 NA CASSSRGIGSYEQYF TGTGCCAGCAGCTCACGAGGGATCGGGTCCTACGAGCAGTACTTC
NA TRBJ1-1 18 TRBV5-1 NA CASSLGGTIARMNTEAFF TGCGCCAGCAGCTTGGGGGGGACAATCGCTAGAATGAACACTGAAGCTTTCTTT
NA TRBJ2-1 15 TRBV2 NA CASIHKGNSYNEQFF TGTGCCAGCATCCATAAGGGGAACTCCTACAATGAGCAGTTCTTC
NA TRBJ1-1 14 TRBV7-9 NA CASSVNRVNTEAFF TGTGCCAGCAGCGTAAACAGAGTCAACACTGAAGCTTTCTTT
TRBD2 TRBJ2-3 15 TRBV6-6 few CASSPASGGADTQYF TGTGCCAGCAGTCCAGCTAGCGGGGGCGCAGATACGCAGTATTTT
TRBD1 TRBJ1-4 15 TRBV7-2 NA CASSLWGTGDEKLFF TGTGCCAGCAGCTTATGGGGGACAGGGGATGAAAAACTGTTTTTT